The 25 T cell receptor beta chains below all came from one sample that was sequenced in a study of blood T cell repertoires in COVID-19. The data were produced by immunoSEQ multiplex PCR, yet TCRdb's version contains in-frame clones alone and is incomplete. In the table there are over 85,000 clones, roughly 90% of which are singletons. The sequenced sample consisted of peripheral blood. These receptors all come from a woman in her forties or fifties with COVID-19, enrolled during active disease.

The V and J genes are TRBV7-2 and TRBJ1-1; D ambiguous. CDR1 is SGHTA, CDR2 FQGNSA, per germline. V was clipped by 4 bases and J by 5 bases, with 5 bases between them. The CDR3 totals 11 residues. The CDR3 region has the DNA TGTGCCAGCAGCTCGGTAACTGAAGCTTTCTTT. Its translation is CASSSVTEAFF.

This clone turned up a few times. The V gene is TRBV5-6, the J gene TRBJ2-1, with D unclear. The germline gives CDR1 SGHDT, CDR2 YYEEEE. Trimming left V 2 bases short and J 2 bases short, with 17 bases between. The length of the CDR3 is 17 residues. The CDR3 protein is CASSFTPGDGPYNEQFF. The CDR3 coding sequence is TGTGCCAGCAGCTTCACCCCGGGTGACGGCCCCTACAATGAGCAGTTCTTC. The variable domain in full, with the rest retrieved from reference TRBV5-6 and TRBJ2-1, is DAGVTQSPTHLIKTRGQQVTLRCSPKSGHDTVSWYQQALGQGPQFIFQYYEEEERQRGNFPDRFSGHQFPNYSSELNVNALLLGDSALYLCASSFTPGDGPYNEQFFGPGTRLTVL.

The chain carries TRBV12-3 or TRBV12-4 and TRBJ1-2; D might be TRBD1 (5 bases). The V gene lost 2 bases and the J gene lost 6 bases, with 10 bases spanning the gap. This CDR3 contains 13 residues. The chain's CDR3 is CASSLQTVDGYTF. The CDR3, as DNA: TGTGCCAGCAGTTTACAGACAGTAGATGGCTACACCTTC.

The chain uses TRBV19 and TRBJ2-1; perhaps TRBD1 as D (6 bases). Trimming shortened V by 5 bases and J by 2 bases, and 16 bases separated the two germline ends. The length of the CDR3 is 16 residues. Germline-derived CDR1 and CDR2 are LNHDA and SQIVND (reference sequence). The CDR3 spells CASSPTTGFTYNEQFF. CDR3 DNA sequence: TGTGCCAGTAGTCCCACGACAGGTTTCACCTACAATGAGCAGTTCTTC.

The chain couples TRBV19 to TRBJ1-2; possibly TRBD1 for D (5 bases). The CDR3 is made up of 14 amino acids. Germline V CDR1 and CDR2: LNHDA, SQIVND (reference sequence). V lost 6 bases, J lost 0 bases, and 11 bases lay in between. The CDR3 DNA reads as TGTGCCAGTAGCCGCAGGGATTCTAACTATGGCTACACCTTC. This translates into CASSRRDSNYGYTF.

The chain links TRBV5-1 to TRBJ1-1; the match to TRBD1 covers 8 bases. This CDR3 contains 15 residues. V lost 0 bases to trimming and J lost 4 bases; unmatched junction nucleotides: 5. CDR1 and CDR2 (germline): SGHRS, YFSETQ. The DNA for the CDR3 is TGCGCCAGCAGCTTGGAGACAGGGGCCCTCACTGAAGCTTTCTTT. This sequence encodes CASSLETGALTEAFF.

The chain has TRBV30 and TRBJ1-2, with TRBD1 matching 9 bases. Germline V gives CDR1 GTSNPN, CDR2 SVGIG (reference sequence). This CDR3 has 14 amino acids. V shed 4 bases, J shed 2 bases, and the junction held 5 bases outside the gene matches. The CDR3 DNA reads as TGTGCCTGGAAATTGGGACAGGGAAACTATGGCTACACCTTC. It encodes CAWKLGQGNYGYTF.

The chain is built from TRBV27 and TRBJ2-1; TRBD2 aligns across 10 bases. Germline V gene sequence: CDR1 MNHEY, CDR2 SMNVEV (reference sequence). There are 15 residues in the CDR3. V shed 7 bases and J 8 bases; nucleotides not matched to a gene: 11. This chain's CDR3 is CASKARSGGAYEQFF. For the CDR3, the DNA is TGTGCCAGCAAGGCCCGGAGCGGGGGGGCCTATGAGCAGTTCTTC.

The rearrangement links TRBV27 to TRBJ2-1; TRBD2 is a possible D gene (5 bases). The CDR3 runs to 11 residues. V dropped 2 bases and J dropped 12 bases, with 8 bases sitting between them. Germline loops: CDR1 MNHEY, CDR2 SMNVEV (reference sequence). In DNA form, the CDR3 reads TGTGCCAGCAGTTTAGGTCGGGGGCAGTTCTTC. Translating gives CASSLGRGQFF.

The chain links TRBV18 to TRBJ1-2, with 7 bases that match TRBD1. This CDR3 region has 13 residues. Germline V gene sequence: CDR1 KGHSH, CDR2 LQKENI. V trimming: 4 bases; J trimming: 4 bases; junction bases outside the gene matches: 3. The CDR3 region has the DNA TGTGCCAGCTCACAACAGGGGATCTATGGCTACACCTTC. Translation gives CASSQQGIYGYTF.

This clone was seen just once. The chain couples TRBV19 to TRBJ1-5, with 10 positions matching TRBD1. This CDR3 has 13 amino acids. Trimming removed 5 bases from V and 6 bases from J; junction bases left unmatched: 1. From germline, CDR1 is LNHDA and CDR2 SQIVND (reference sequence). The CDR3 DNA reads as TGTGCCAGTAGTGGGGACAGGGGTCAGCCCCAGCATTTT. Protein product: CASSGDRGQPQHF.

This chain connects TRBV19 to TRBJ1-2; D uncertain. V dropped 2 bases and J dropped 4 bases, with 5 bases sitting between them. CDR3 size: 12 residues. The germline gives CDR1 LNHDA, CDR2 SQIVND (reference sequence). The CDR3: CASSIRPYGYTF. The CDR3, as DNA: TGTGCCAGTAGTATACGTCCCTATGGCTACACCTTC.

This clone was observed a few times. The DNA for the CDR3 is TGTGCCAGCAGCACCGACAGGGGCACTGAAGCTTTCTTT. This translates into CASSTDRGTEAFF. The gene calls are TRBV7-3 and TRBJ1-1; TRBD1 aligns across 8 bases. CDR1 and CDR2 from the germline V gene are SGHTA and FQGTGA. Trimming took 5 bases from V and 4 from J; bases not matched to a gene: 3. The CDR3 length is 13 residues.

V gene TRBV9 combines with J gene TRBJ2-1; D unresolved. The length of the CDR3 is 14 residues. Trimming took off 0 bases at V and 9 bases at J, with 13 bases between the two ends. Germline V lookup: CDR1 SGDLS, CDR2 YYNGEE. The CDR3 spells CASSVGVSSSEQFF. CDR3 DNA sequence: TGTGCCAGCAGCGTAGGTGTTAGTTCGAGTGAGCAGTTCTTC.

The chain couples TRBV11-2 to TRBJ1-4; D may be TRBD1 (5 bases). The CDR3 covers 15 residues. The ends were cut back, 1 base at V and 7 bases at J, with 13 bases in the middle. Per germline, CDR1 SGHAT and CDR2 FQNNGV. The CDR3 DNA sequence: TGTGCCAGCAGCTTAGGACAGAATAAGGGTGAAAAACTGTTTTTT. Translated, it gives CASSLGQNKGEKLFF.

The sample holds one count of this clone. In DNA form, the CDR3 reads TGTGCCAGTAGTCCCCCGCCCTGGACAGGGGGCCATAGCAATCAGCCCCAGCATTTT. Its protein product is CASSPPPWTGGHSNQPQHF. The V call is TRBV19, the J call TRBJ1-5; 11 bases fit TRBD1. The CDR3 has 19 residues. The V and J ends lost 5 bases and 0 bases, in that order; junction bases with no gene match: 12. CDR1 is LNHDA and CDR2 is SQIVND in the germline V gene (reference sequence).

V and J are TRBV3-1 (or the pseudogene TRBV3-2) and TRBJ1-2, with TRBD1 matching 9 bases. The J segment lost 8 bases and the V segment lost 0 bases, leaving 7 bases of the junction unmatched. This CDR3 region has 15 residues. Per germline, CDR1 LGHDT and CDR2 YNNKEL (reference sequence). The CDR3 DNA follows: TGTGCCAGCAGCCAAGATCAGACAGGGGGAAGAGGCTACACCTTC. Residues: CASSQDQTGGRGYTF.

The V and J genes are TRBV10-3 and TRBJ2-3, with 9 positions matching TRBD2. The CDR3 has 14 amino acids. The J segment lost 4 bases and the V segment lost 9 bases, leaving 8 bases of the junction unmatched. Germline assignment: CDR1 ENHRY and CDR2 SYGVKD. Written as DNA, the CDR3 is TGTGCCATTGGCGGGGGGGCCCGTCCAGATACGCAGTATTTT. Protein: CAIGGGARPDTQYF.

The rearrangement joins TRBV11-3 to TRBJ1-1, with TRBD1 identical over 7 bases. Germline CDR1 is SGHNT and CDR2 is YENEEA. With V trimmed by 5 bases and J by 5 bases, 5 bases remained unmatched. This CDR3 has 13 residues. CDR3 DNA: TGTGCCAGCAGCCCCCGGACAGGTACTGAAGCTTTCTTT. The encoded protein is CASSPRTGTEAFF.

The V and J genes are TRBV4-1 and TRBJ1-2, with TRBD1 matching 9 bases. Germline values: CDR1 MGHRA, CDR2 YSYEKL. Losses at the gene ends were 5 bases for V and 14 bases for J; bases not matched to a gene: 9. The CDR3 extends over 12 amino acids. The CDR3 DNA follows: TGCGCCAGCAGCACCGGGACAGGGCCGGTAACCTTC. As protein: CASSTGTGPVTF.

V is TRBV5-1 and J is TRBJ2-7; 8 nucleotides match TRBD1. The V gene's germline CDR1 is SGHRS and CDR2 YFSETQ. The CDR3 length is 13 residues. Trimming at V came to 4 bases and at J to 6 bases, leaving 6 bases not matched to a gene. The CDR3 loop is CASSKITGGEQYF. Written as DNA, the CDR3 is TGCGCCAGCAGCAAGATCACAGGGGGCGAGCAGTACTTC.

The rearrangement links TRBV5-5 to TRBJ1-1; 9 nucleotides line up with TRBD1. J gave up 0 bases and V 1 base, and 4 bases lay outside the gene matches. CDR3 size: 16 residues. From germline, CDR1 is SGHKS and CDR2 YYEKEE (reference sequence). Here the CDR3 reads CASSLYGQGMNTEAFF. The CDR3 DNA reads TGTGCCAGCAGCTTGTACGGACAGGGGATGAACACTGAAGCTTTCTTT. Drawing the rest from reference TRBV5-5 and TRBJ1-1, the complete variable domain is DAGVTQSPTHLIKTRGQQVTLRCSPISGHKSVSWYQQVLGQGPQFIFQYYEKEERGRGNFPDRFSARQFPNYSSELNVNALLLGDSALYLCASSLYGQGMNTEAFFGQGTRLTVV.

The rearrangement uses TRBV4-3 and TRBJ1-1; 11 bases line up with TRBD1. V gave up 6 bases and J gave up 4 bases; unmatched junction bases: 7. The CDR3 length is 15 residues. Germline CDR1 is LGHNA and CDR2 is YSLEER. CDR3 sequence (DNA): TGCGCCAGCAGAGCGTCCGGGACAGGGGGCACTGAAGCTTTCTTT. Protein: CASRASGTGGTEAFF.

This clone occurred once. The rearrangement uses TRBV11-2 and TRBJ1-1; D might be TRBD1 (6 bases). V was clipped by 4 bases and J by 8 bases, with 14 bases between them. CDR3 length: 13 amino acids. Germline V lookup: CDR1 SGHAT, CDR2 FQNNGV. DNA for the CDR3: TGTGCCAGCAGCTCCACAGGGTCGGGCGAAGCTTTCTTT. Its protein product is CASSSTGSGEAFF.

The gene calls are TRBV7-2 and TRBJ2-7; 8 nucleotides line up with TRBD2. V trimming: 6 bases; J trimming: 6 bases; junction bases outside the gene matches: 7. Per germline, CDR1 SGHTA and CDR2 FQGNSA. The CDR3 runs 13 residues. CDR3 sequence: CASSTTTSAEQYV. CDR3 in DNA: TGTGCCAGCAGTACGACGACTAGCGCCGAGCAGTACGTC.